In this sample, the clone carrying this T cell receptor (beta chain) is medium-sized (0.01 to 0.1%). The data originate from a study of blood T cell repertoires in COVID-19. Assay used: immunoSEQ multiplex PCR; TCRdb lists only in-frame clones, some missing. The sample includes approximately 110,000 clones, 70% to 80% of them seen just once. V lost 4 bases to trimming and J lost 3 bases; unmatched junction nucleotides: 11. Looked up from germline, CDR1 is LGHNA and CDR2 is YNFKEQ. CDR3 length: 18 amino acids. Sequencing was performed on peripheral blood. The chain uses TRBV4-2 and TRBJ2-1; 11 nucleotides agree with TRBD1. This clonotype was obtained from a man between 65 and 79 years old with active or convalescent COVID-19. CDR3 DNA: TGTGCCAGCAGCCGGGAGCTCCTCGGGACAGGGGGCTACAATGAGCAGTTCTTC. Translating it yields CASSRELLGTGGYNEQFF.